The sequence of this T cell receptor beta chain was determined in a study of blood T cell repertoires in COVID-19. Overall study context: Donors in the United States, Italy and Spain gave samples during acute or convalescent COVID-19. Nucleic acid was either cDNA or gDNA, and it came from T cells, B-cell-depleted T cells, or PBMCs.

Methods used by the authors: Nucleated cell counts were estimated from reference gene primer amplification. TCRdb's table, derived via immunoSEQ multiplex PCR, lists solely in-frame clones and lacks some. V and J calls and clone size are given by that table; D and trimming were obtained from the DNA. This table has tens of thousands of clones, about 77% appearing once. This clonotype was obtained from a human donor in a cohort sampled during active COVID-19. Sequenced input: peripheral blood.

The CDR3 reads CASTNSAEQFF. As DNA, the CDR3 is TGTGCCAGCACCAATAGTGCTGAGCAGTTCTTC. This chain links TRBV12-3 or TRBV12-4 with TRBJ2-1; D is unclear. V lost 7 bases to trimming and J lost 9 bases, with 10 bases between them. The CDR3 is 11 residues long.